Detailed here is one TCR beta chain. The sample comes from a study of blood T cell repertoires in COVID-19. For the study at large: Acute and convalescent COVID-19 specimens originated in the United States, Italy and Spain. From T cells, B-cell-depleted T cells, or PBMCs came the material, which was cDNA or gDNA.

Seattle patients were enrolled while actively infected and followed longitudinally. This CDR3 is 16 amino acids long. V lost 2 bases, J lost 5 bases, and 15 bases lay in between. Germline assignment: CDR1 MNHNY and CDR2 SVGAGI (reference sequence). Authors' methods: Reference gene primer amplification in the assay estimated nucleated cell counts. This table comes from immunoSEQ multiplex PCR, and its TCRdb copy is limited to in-frame clones, with some not included. D and trimming were read from the DNA, whereas the V and J calls and clone size are those reported in that table. Seen here are 150,000 to 200,000 clones, around nine tenths observed once, and the top ten hold around 0.6%.

The clonotype was recovered from a man in his 60s with COVID-19, enrolled during active disease. This rearrangement joins TRBV6-6 to TRBJ2-2; possible D gene TRBD1, 5 bases. The sequencing sample was made of peripheral blood. The chain's CDR3 is CASSYGANKGTGELFF. CDR3 DNA: TGTGCCAGCAGTTACGGGGCGAATAAGGGGACCGGGGAGCTGTTTTTT.